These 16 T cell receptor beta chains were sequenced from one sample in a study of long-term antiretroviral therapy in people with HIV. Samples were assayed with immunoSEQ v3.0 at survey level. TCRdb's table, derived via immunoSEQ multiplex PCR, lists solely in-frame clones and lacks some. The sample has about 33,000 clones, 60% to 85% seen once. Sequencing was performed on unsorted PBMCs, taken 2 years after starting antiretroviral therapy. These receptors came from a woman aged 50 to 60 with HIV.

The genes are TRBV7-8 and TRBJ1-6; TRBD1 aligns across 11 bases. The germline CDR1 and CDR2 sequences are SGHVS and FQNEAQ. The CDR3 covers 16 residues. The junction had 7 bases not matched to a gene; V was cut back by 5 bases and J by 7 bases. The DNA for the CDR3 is TGTGCCAGCAGCCAGAATCGGGACAGGGGGAATTCACCCCTCCACTTT. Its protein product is CASSQNRDRGNSPLHF.

CDR3 sequence: CAWTDKSAGSEQYV. CDR3 in DNA: TGTGCCTGGACTGATAAATCGGCAGGGAGTGAGCAGTACGTC. This rearrangement joins TRBV30 to TRBJ2-7; D possibly uses TRBD1 or TRBD2 (5 bases each). From germline, CDR1 is GTSNPN and CDR2 SVGIG (reference sequence). The CDR3 contains 14 residues. V was clipped by 4 bases and J by 7 bases, with 20 bases between them.

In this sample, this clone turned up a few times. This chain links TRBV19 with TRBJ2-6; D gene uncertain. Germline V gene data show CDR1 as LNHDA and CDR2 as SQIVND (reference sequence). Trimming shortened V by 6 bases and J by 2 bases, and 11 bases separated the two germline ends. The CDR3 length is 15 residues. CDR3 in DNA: TGTGCCAGTAGATCGGACGTAACTGGGGCCAACGTCCTGACTTTC. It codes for CASRSDVTGANVLTF.

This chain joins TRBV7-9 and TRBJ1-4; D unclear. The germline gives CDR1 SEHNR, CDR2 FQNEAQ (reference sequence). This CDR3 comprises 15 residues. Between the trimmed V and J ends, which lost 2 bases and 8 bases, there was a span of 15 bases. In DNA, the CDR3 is TGTGCCAGCAGCTTAATGGGCGGGCTTGGGGAAAAACTGTTTTTT. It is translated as CASSLMGGLGEKLFF.

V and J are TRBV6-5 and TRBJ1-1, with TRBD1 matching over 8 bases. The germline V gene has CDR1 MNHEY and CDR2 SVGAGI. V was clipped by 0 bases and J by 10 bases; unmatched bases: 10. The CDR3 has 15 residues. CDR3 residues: CASSYSIYRGYGAFF. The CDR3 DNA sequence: TGTGCCAGCAGTTACTCGATATACAGGGGGTATGGAGCTTTCTTT.

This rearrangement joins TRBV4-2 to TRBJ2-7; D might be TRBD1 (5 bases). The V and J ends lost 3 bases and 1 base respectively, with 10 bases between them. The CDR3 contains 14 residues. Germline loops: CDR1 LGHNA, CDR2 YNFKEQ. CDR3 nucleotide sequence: TGTGCCAGCAGCCAGGATGGGGCATCCTACGAGCAGTACTTC. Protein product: CASSQDGASYEQYF.

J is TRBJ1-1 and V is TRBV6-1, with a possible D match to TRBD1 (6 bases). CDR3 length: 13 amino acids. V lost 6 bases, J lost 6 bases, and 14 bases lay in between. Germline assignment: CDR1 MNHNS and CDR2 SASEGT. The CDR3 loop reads CASSPRQASEAFF. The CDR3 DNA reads TGTGCCAGCAGCCCTAGACAGGCCTCTGAAGCTTTCTTT.

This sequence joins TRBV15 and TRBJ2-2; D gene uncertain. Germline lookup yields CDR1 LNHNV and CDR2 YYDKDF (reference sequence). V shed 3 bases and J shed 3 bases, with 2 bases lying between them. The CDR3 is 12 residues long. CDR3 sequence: CATSSYTGELFF. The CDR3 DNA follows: TGTGCCACCAGCAGCTACACCGGGGAGCTGTTTTTT. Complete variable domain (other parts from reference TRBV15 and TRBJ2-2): DAMVIQNPRYQVTQFGKPVTLSCSQTLNHNVMYWYQQKSSQAPKLLFHYYDKDFNNEADTPDNFQSRRPNTSFCFLDIRSPGLGDTAMYLCATSSYTGELFFGEGSRLTVL.

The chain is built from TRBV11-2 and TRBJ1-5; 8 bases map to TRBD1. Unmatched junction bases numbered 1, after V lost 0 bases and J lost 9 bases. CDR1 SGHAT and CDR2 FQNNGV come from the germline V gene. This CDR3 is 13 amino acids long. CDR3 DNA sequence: TGTGCCAGCAGCTTAGACAGGGGGCGGCCCCAGCATTTT. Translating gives CASSLDRGRPQHF.

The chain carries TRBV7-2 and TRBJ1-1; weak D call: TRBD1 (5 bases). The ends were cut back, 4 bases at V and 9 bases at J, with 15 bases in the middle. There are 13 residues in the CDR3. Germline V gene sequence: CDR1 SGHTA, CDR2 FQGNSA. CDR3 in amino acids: CASSSRGGFKAFF. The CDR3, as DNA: TGTGCCAGCAGCTCCCGGGGGGGTTTCAAAGCTTTCTTT.

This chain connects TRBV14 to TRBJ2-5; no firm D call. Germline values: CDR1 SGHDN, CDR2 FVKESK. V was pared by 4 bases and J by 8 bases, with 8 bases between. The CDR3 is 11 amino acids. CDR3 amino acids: CASSRYDTQYF. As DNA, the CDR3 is TGTGCCAGCAGCCGATATGACACCCAGTACTTC.

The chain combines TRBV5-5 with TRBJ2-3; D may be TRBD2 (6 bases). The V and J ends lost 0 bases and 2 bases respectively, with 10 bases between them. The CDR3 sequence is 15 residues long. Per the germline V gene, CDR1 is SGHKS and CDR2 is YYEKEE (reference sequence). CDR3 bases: TGTGCCAGCAGCTTGGTGGGACTTACCACAGATACGCAGTATTTT. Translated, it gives CASSLVGLTTDTQYF.

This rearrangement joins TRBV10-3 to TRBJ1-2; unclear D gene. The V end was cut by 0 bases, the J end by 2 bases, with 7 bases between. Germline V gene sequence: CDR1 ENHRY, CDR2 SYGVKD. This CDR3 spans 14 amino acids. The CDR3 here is CAISESEGNYGYTF. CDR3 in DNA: TGTGCCATCAGTGAGTCAGAAGGGAACTATGGCTACACCTTC.

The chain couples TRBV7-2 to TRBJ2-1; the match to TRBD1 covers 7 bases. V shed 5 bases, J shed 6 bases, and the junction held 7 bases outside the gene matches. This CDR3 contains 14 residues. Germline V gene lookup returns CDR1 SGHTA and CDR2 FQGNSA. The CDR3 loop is CASSLDRVVNEQFF. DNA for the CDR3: TGTGCCAGCAGCCTAGACAGGGTAGTCAATGAGCAGTTCTTC.

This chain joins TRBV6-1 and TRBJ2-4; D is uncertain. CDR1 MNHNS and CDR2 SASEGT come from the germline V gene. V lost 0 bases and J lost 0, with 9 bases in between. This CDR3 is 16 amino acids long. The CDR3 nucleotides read TGTGCCAGCAGTGAAGCGCTAGGCCGAGCCAAAAACATTCAGTACTTC. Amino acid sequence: CASSEALGRAKNIQYF.

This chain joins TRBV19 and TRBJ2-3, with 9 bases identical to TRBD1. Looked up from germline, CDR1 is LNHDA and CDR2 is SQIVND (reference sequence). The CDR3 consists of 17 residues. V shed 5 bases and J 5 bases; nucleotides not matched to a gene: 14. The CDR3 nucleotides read TGTGCCAGTAGTGCTCAGCCGGGACAGGGTTTAATAGATACGCAGTATTTT. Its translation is CASSAQPGQGLIDTQYF.